This TCR beta chain was identified in a study of T cells in Graves' hyperthyroidism and ophthalmopathy. This clonotype was counted many times. RNA transcripts were the template for amplifying TCR beta CDR3 regions. The HTBI set primed first-round TCR CDR3 RT-PCR. Using its own MiXCR run on the multiplex PCR reads, TCRdb lists one record per CDR3 protein. This sample yields hundreds of thousands of distinct CDR3 sequences, of which less than 20% are seen a single time; less than 35% belongs to the top ten. This receptor was taken from a woman aged 18-29 years with Graves' ophthalmopathy. The specimen sequenced was blood.

Here the CDR3 DNA reads TGTGCCAGCAGCGAGTCCGGGACAGTCTCCTACGAGCAGTACTTC. This translates into CASSESGTVSYEQYF. The V and J genes are TRBV7-9 and TRBJ2-7, with 7 bases fitting TRBD1. J gave up 0 bases and V 5 bases, and 7 bases lay outside the gene matches. The CDR3 spans 15 residues. Germline V CDR1 and CDR2: SEHNR, FQNEAQ (reference sequence).